The rows below give T cell receptor beta chains drawn from one sample of a study of memory B cells and T cells in multiple sclerosis. Method: immunoSEQ multiplex PCR; TCRdb's copy keeps in-frame clones and lacks some. In the table there are 15,000 or so clones, 69% of which are singletons. Sequenced sample: memory (CD45RO+) CD4+ T cells from blood. Source of these receptors: a human donor with multiple sclerosis. Both conserved end residues are part of each CDR3. Fields, in order: J gene, clone size, CDR3 length, D gene, V gene, CDR3 protein, CDR3 DNA. D genes are given only for firm matches. Only part of the rows carry a size: once, few, many, or a class if the clone is expanded.

TRBJ1-3,.,16,.,TRBV5-1,CASSLSGISSGNTIYF,TGCGCCAGCAGCTTGTCAGGGATCAGCTCTGGAAACACCATATATTTT
TRBJ1-1,.,14,TRBD1,TRBV9,CASSVAAGGSEAFF,TGTGCCAGCAGCGTAGCGGCAGGGGGCAGTGAAGCTTTCTTT
TRBJ1-2,few,13,TRBD1,TRBV28,CASSRAGTGGYTF,TGTGCCAGCAGTCGGGCCGGGACAGGAGGCTACACCTTC
TRBJ1-1,few,14,.,TRBV6-1,CASRISQGNTEAFF,TGTGCCAGCAGAATATCTCAGGGTAACACTGAAGCTTTCTTT
TRBJ2-7,.,14,TRBD2,TRBV30,CAWSLAGARYEQYF,TGTGCCTGGAGCCTAGCGGGAGCCCGCTACGAGCAGTACTTC
TRBJ1-2,.,11,.,TRBV29-1,CSVVGLNGYTF,TGCAGCGTTGTAGGACTGAATGGCTACACCTTC
TRBJ2-7,.,16,.,TRBV9,CASSVALKDRPYEQYF,TGTGCCAGCAGCGTAGCTTTAAAGGACAGACCCTACGAGCAGTACTTC
TRBJ2-3,few,16,.,TRBV5-1,CASSFLSKQSTDTQYF,TGCGCCAGCAGCTTTCTCTCTAAACAGAGCACAGATACGCAGTATTTT
TRBJ1-4,.,13,.,TRBV6-1,CASDPDRQEKLFF,TGTGCCAGCGATCCCGACAGGCAGGAAAAACTGTTTTTT
TRBJ2-1,.,12,.,TRBV19,CASSIDRNEQFF,TGTGCCAGTAGTATAGATCGCAATGAGCAGTTCTTC
TRBJ2-3,.,14,.,TRBV4-2,CASSQDRRVDTQYF,TGTGCCAGCAGCCAAGATCGCAGGGTTGATACGCAGTATTTT
TRBJ1-4,.,14,.,TRBV28,CASTVSPGSEKLFF,TGTGCCAGCACCGTCAGCCCAGGTTCTGAAAAACTGTTTTTT
TRBJ2-1,few,15,TRBD2,TRBV5-1,CASSQTSGTYNEQFF,TGCGCCAGCAGCCAGACTAGCGGGACCTACAATGAGCAGTTCTTC
TRBJ2-7,.,14,.,TRBV7-9,CASSLDGEIYEQYF,TGTGCCAGCAGTCTAGATGGGGAGATCTACGAGCAGTACTTC
TRBJ2-2,.,15,.,TRBV6-5,CASSYSLSPGGELFF,TGTGCCAGCAGTTACTCTCTTAGTCCTGGCGGGGAGCTGTTTTTT
TRBJ2-5,.,15,.,TRBV27,CASSPRLDSIETQYF,TGTGCCAGCAGTCCTCGACTCGACTCGATAGAGACCCAGTACTTC
TRBJ2-5,.,13,.,TRBV6-1,CASSDQGTETQYF,TGTGCCAGCAGTGATCAGGGGACGGAGACCCAGTACTTC
TRBJ2-1,.,15,TRBD2,TRBV30,CAWSGGASGYNEQFF,TGTGCCTGGAGTGGAGGGGCTAGCGGCTACAATGAGCAGTTCTTC
TRBJ2-7,.,17,TRBD2,TRBV7-6,CASSLRGFGGREVEQYF,TGTGCCAGCAGCTTAAGGGGGTTTGGCGGGAGGGAGGTCGAGCAGTACTTC
TRBJ1-5,few,12,.,TRBV28,CASNTGNQPQHF,TGTGCCAGCAACACAGGGAATCAGCCCCAGCATTTT
TRBJ2-5,.,15,TRBD2,TRBV25-1,CASSELTSAMETQYF,TGTGCCAGCAGTGAGTTGACTAGCGCGATGGAGACCCAGTACTTC
TRBJ2-1,.,15,TRBD2,TRBV6-5,CASMRGGGTYNEQFF,TGTGCCAGTATGCGCGGGGGGGGGACCTACAATGAGCAGTTCTTC
TRBJ2-1,.,16,.,TRBV4-1,CASSQEWGDSYNEQFF,TGCGCCAGCAGCCAAGAATGGGGGGACTCCTACAATGAGCAGTTCTTC
TRBJ1-1,.,11,TRBD1,TRBV19,CASSTGGGAFF,TGTGCCAGTAGTACAGGGGGCGGTGCTTTCTTT